This record concerns one T cell receptor beta chain sequence. The antigen it recognizes is unknown. Base quality data are lacking; no much larger clone is found one base away. These data originate in a study of blood T cells in healthy people across ages (dated by TCRdb to 2014 to 2015). Background for the entire study: Template switching captured roughly one uniquely barcoded TCR beta cDNA molecule per two T cells in model experiments. Using deep sequencing normalized with unique cDNA molecular identifiers, the study measured how TCR beta repertoire diversity changes with age. The donors were divided into four age groups: young (average around 15 years), middle-aged (about 39), aged (about 62) and long-lived (about 79). Two additional independent replicas of 1 million unique cDNA reads from the same blood draw were analyzed for two donors (one aged 18 to 29 and one aged 80 or older). To avoid experimental bias, donors of different ages were distributed randomly across sequencing lanes. The investigation overall reported the following: Compared with the aged group, more naive CD4+ T cells, fewer expanded clones and increased TCR diversity were shown by the long-lived group, suggesting age selection. Observed TCR beta diversity correlated strongly with the percentage of naive T cells measured by flow cytometry. Because the CMV infection status of the donors was unknown, age-related changes in expanded clonotypes may potentially have been confounded. Observed TCR beta diversity per million T cells fell roughly linearly with age, and a significant reduction was already apparent by age around 44. Estimates of total diversity based on one million sequenced T cells were considered lower bounds and underestimates. Conclusive comparison of naive and antigen-experienced compartments was prevented by the profiling of bulk unsorted PBMCs.

The germline V gene (reference sequence) sets CDR1 to SGHAT and CDR2 to FQDESV. Including the terminal cysteine and phenylalanine, the CDR3 comprises 16 residues. Here the CDR3 DNA is all that survives: 48 bases in frame from base 1. V was cut back by 3 bases and J by 0 bases, leaving a gap of 15 bases between them. The receptor library was made with 5' RACE. A second PCR of about 7 to 12 cycles was performed with a sample-barcoded 5' primer and a J-beta primer mix. A unique molecular identifier was introduced onto each TCR beta cDNA molecule by a template-switch 5' adaptor carrying 12 random nucleotides. Each sample yielded at least 2.5 million CDR3-containing paired-end reads. All of the RNA was converted into first-strand cDNA using the Mint cDNA synthesis kit, with a TRBC-specific oligonucleotide serving as the primer. Following uracil-DNA glycosylase treatment, a first 18-cycle PCR with universal primers M1SS and BC2_uni_R was performed on all cDNA. Under the source paper's analysis protocol: For normalization, 1 million high-quality reads, each with a distinct molecular identifier, were randomly selected from each sample. Reads with shared molecular identifiers were discarded instead of being binned into consensus sequences. MiTCR, run with a Q25 quality threshold and the strictest error-elimination algorithm, handled CDR3 identification, clonotype clustering and error correction. A nonparametric unseen species model using Euler transformation provided a lower-bound estimate of total TCR beta diversity. Using fastp trimming at Q25 and MiXCR clonotype assembly, TCRdb reanalyzed the public sequencing data and kept in-frame beta chains. Merged by CDR3 protein, the rows form single entries marked with the most common genes and DNA. These V and J calls derive from TCRdb rather than the authors' analysis. The sample contains 1.5 million to 2 million distinct CDR3 sequences, 30% to 40% of them found a single time. The leading ten clones occupy more than 20% of the sample.

The approximately 40 donors, aged 6 to 90 years, were systemically healthy Caucasian individuals from Russia. Around 10 milliliters of peripheral blood were collected from each donor into EDTA-treated Vacutainer tubes. PBMCs were isolated by Ficoll-Paque density-gradient centrifugation, with at least 6.5 million obtained per sample. Trizol reagent was used to extract total RNA from PBMCs, with at least 5.5 micrograms per sample. For every donor, flow cytometry on a PBMC aliquot measured the percentage of naive CD45RAhigh/CD27high T cells. The sample comprised blood. This sequence was found in a human donor in good health. The rearrangement combines TRBV11-1 with TRBJ2-7; the D gene could be TRBD1 or TRBD2, each one agreeing over 5 bases. The DNA is as follows: TGTGCCAGCAGCTTCGGAGACAGACTAAGCTCCTACGAGCAGTACTTC. Translated, this is CASSFGDRLSSYEQYF. With all but the CDR3 taken from the reference TRBV11-1 and TRBJ2-7 genes, the full variable domain is: EAEVAQSPRYKITEKSQAVAFWCDPISGHATLYWYRQILGQGPELLVQFQDESVVDDSQLPKDRFSAERLKGVDSTLKIQPAELGDSAMYLCASSFGDRLSSYEQYFGPGTRLTVT.